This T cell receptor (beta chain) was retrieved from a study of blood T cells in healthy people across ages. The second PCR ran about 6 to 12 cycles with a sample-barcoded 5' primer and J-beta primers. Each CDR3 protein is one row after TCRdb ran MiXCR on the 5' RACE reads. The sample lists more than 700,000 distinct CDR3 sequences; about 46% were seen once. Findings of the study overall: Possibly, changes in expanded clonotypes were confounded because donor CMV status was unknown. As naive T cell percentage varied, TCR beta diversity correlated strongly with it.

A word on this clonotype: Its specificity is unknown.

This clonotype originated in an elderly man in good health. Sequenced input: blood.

CDR3 DNA sequence: TGTGCTAGTGGGGGACGAGCGGGAGGGCGCTACAATGAGCAGTTCTTC. It translates to CASGGRAGGRYNEQFF. The chain has TRBV12-5 and TRBJ2-1, with 10 bases matching TRBD2. This CDR3 spans 16 amino acids. Germline lookup yields CDR1 LGHNT and CDR2 FRNRAP. With V trimmed by 6 bases and J by 3 bases, 8 bases remained unmatched. Based on the CDR3 plus reference TRBV12-5 and TRBJ2-1, the full variable domain is DARVTQTPRHKVTEMGQEVTMRCQPILGHNTVFWYRQTMMQGLELLAYFRNRAPLDDSGMPKDRFSAEMPDATLATLKIQPSEPRDSAVYFCASGGRAGGRYNEQFFGPGTRLTVL.